The count of the clone carrying this T cell receptor beta chain is one. This sample is part of a study of CD8 T cells in Susac syndrome. In blood CD8+ and CD4+ T cells, TCR beta underwent sequencing. Included as multiple sclerosis controls were treatment-naive patients who had stable or active relapsing-remitting disease. Both CD4+ and CD8+ T cells were negatively isolated, and TEMRA cells underwent FACS enrichment. This CDR3 spans 17 amino acids. Unmatched junction bases numbered 12, after V lost 0 bases and J lost 5 bases. CDR1 and CDR2 from the germline V gene are SGHRS and YFSETQ. Reverse transcription of about 0.5 to 1 ug RNA used random hexamers. An immunoSEQ multiplex PCR generated amplified TCR beta CDR3 products spanning 54 Vbeta and 13 Jbeta. From the immunoSEQ multiplex PCR reads, TCRdb called clonotypes with MiXCR, one entry per CDR3 protein. The data hold around 300,000 distinct CDR3 sequences, with approximately 90% observed a single time.

Input material: CD4+ T cells from PBMCs. The V and J genes are TRBV5-1 and TRBJ1-2; 8 bases map to TRBD1. The source is a human donor with multiple sclerosis. CDR3: CASSLGGQDQILYGYTF. The CDR3 DNA sequence: TGCGCCAGCAGCTTGGGGGGACAGGATCAAATTTTGTATGGCTACACCTTC.